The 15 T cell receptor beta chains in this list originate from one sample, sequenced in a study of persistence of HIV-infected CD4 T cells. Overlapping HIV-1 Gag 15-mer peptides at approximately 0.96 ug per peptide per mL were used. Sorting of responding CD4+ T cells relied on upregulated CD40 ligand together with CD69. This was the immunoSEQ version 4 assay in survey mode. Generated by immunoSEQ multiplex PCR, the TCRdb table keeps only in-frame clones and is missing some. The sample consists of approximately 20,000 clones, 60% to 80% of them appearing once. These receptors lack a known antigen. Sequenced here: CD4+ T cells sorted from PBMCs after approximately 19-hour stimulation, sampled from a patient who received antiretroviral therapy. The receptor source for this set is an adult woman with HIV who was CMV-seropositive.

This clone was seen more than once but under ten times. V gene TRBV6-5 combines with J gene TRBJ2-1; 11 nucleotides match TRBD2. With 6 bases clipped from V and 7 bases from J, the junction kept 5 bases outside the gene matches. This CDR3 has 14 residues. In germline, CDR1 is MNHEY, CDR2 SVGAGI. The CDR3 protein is CASRKGLADNEQFF. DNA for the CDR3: TGTGCCAGCAGAAAGGGACTAGCGGATAATGAGCAGTTCTTC.

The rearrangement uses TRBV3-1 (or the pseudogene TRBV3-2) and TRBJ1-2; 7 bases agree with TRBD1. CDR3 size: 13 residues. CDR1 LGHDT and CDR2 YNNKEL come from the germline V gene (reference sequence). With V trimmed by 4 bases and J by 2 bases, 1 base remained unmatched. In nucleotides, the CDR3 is TGTGCCAGCAGCCCGGGACAGAACTATGGCTACACCTTC. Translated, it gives CASSPGQNYGYTF.

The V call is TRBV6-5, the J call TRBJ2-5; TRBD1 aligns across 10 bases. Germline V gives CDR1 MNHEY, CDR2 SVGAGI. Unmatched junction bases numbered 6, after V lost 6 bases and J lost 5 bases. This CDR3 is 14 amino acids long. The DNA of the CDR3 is TGTGCCAGCAGACGGGACAGGGGAGGCGAGACCCAGTACTTC. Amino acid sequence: CASRRDRGGETQYF.

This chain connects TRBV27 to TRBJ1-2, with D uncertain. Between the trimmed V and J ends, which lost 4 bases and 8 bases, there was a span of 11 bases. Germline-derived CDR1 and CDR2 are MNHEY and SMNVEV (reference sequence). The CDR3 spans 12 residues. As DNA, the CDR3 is TGTGCCAGCAGTTCCGCGGTCGGGGGCTACACCTTC. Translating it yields CASSSAVGGYTF.

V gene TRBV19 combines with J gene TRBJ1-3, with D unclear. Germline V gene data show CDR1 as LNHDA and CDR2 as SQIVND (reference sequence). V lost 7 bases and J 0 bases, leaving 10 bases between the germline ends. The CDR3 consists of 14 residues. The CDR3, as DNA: TGTGCCAGTATCGGAGGAGTCTCTGGAAACACCATATATTTT. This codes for CASIGGVSGNTIYF.

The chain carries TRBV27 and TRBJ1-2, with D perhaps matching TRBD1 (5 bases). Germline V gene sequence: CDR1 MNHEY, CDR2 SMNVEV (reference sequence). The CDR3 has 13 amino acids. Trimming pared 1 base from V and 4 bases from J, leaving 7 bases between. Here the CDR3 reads CASSLYGTYGYTF. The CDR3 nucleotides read TGTGCCAGCAGTTTATACGGGACCTATGGCTACACCTTC.

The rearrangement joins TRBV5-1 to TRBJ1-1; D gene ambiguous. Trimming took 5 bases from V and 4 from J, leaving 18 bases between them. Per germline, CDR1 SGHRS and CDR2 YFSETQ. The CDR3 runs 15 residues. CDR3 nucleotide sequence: TGCGCCAGCAGACTGGGTGTCGGGGATAGCACTGAAGCTTTCTTT. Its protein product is CASRLGVGDSTEAFF.

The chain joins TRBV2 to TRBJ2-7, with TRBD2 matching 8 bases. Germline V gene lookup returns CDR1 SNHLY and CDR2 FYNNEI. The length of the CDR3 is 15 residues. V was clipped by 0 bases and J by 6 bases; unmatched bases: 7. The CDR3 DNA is TGTGCCAGCAGTGAAGCGGGCGGGGGGCGCGTCGAGCAGTACTTC. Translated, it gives CASSEAGGGRVEQYF.

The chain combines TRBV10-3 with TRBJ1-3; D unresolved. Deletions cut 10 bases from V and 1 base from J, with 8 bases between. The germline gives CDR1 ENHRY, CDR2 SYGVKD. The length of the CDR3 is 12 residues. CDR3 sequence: CATGPSGNTIYF. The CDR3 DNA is TGTGCCACGGGTCCTTCTGGAAACACCATATATTTT.

Written as DNA, the CDR3 is TGTGCCAGTCAACCCGGGACTACGTCTGGAAACACCATATATTTT. This sequence encodes CASQPGTTSGNTIYF. The chain has TRBV6-5 and TRBJ1-3, with a weak D call TRBD1 (5 bases). V lost 9 bases, J lost 1 base, and 16 bases lay in between. The CDR3 totals 15 residues. Looked up from germline, CDR1 is MNHEY and CDR2 is SVGAGI.

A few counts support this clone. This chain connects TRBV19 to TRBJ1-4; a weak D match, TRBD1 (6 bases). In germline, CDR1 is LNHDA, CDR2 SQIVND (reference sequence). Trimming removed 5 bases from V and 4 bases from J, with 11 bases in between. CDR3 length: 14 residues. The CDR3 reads CASSQQGFNEKLFF. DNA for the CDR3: TGTGCCAGTAGTCAGCAGGGGTTTAATGAAAAACTGTTTTTT.

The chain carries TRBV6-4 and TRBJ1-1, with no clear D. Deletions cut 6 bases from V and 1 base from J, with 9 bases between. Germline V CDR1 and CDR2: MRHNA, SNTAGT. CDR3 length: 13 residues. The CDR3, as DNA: TGTGCCAGCAGCATTAGGGAGAACACTGAAGCTTTCTTT. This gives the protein CASSIRENTEAFF.

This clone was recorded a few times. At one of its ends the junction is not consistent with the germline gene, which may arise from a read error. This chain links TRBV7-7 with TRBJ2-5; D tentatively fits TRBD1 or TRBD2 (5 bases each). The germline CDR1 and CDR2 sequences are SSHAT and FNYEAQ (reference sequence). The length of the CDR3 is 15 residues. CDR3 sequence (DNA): TGTGCTAGCAGCCCATCGAGTGACAGCGGCGGGACCCAGTACTTC. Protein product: CASSPSSDSGGTQYF.

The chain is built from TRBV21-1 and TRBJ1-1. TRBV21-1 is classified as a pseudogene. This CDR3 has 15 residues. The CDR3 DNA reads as TGTGCCAGCAGCAAAGCAACAGCCCGGGGCGTGAGAGCTTTCTTT. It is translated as CASSKATARGVRAFF.

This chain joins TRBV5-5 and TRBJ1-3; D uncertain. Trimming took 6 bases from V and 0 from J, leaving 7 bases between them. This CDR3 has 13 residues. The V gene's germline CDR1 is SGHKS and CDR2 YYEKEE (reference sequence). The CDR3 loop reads CASKQFSGNTIYF. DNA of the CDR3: TGTGCCAGCAAGCAGTTCTCTGGAAACACCATATATTTT.